The T cell receptor (beta chain) under discussion was sequenced for a study of identifying expanded T cells in peripheral blood. Overall study findings and caveats: Approximately two-week clone count variance significantly increased as total template count grew.

On this clone itself: Antigen unknown.

Some clones are missing from TCRdb's copy, which holds only in-frame ones; the method was immunoSEQ multiplex PCR. Of 100,000 to 150,000 clones listed, roughly 80% were seen once; the top ten hold about 3.1%. The CDR3 is made up of 14 amino acids. V lost 1 base to trimming and J lost 4 bases; unmatched junction nucleotides: 6. Germline-derived CDR1 and CDR2 are GTSNPN and SVGIG (reference sequence). Source material: blood. J is TRBJ1-2 and V is TRBV30; 7 bases align to TRBD1. The TCR sequence derives from a person aged 18 to 69 in good health. The chain's CDR3 is CAWSGSDRVYGYTF. The CDR3 nucleotides read TGTGCCTGGAGTGGGTCAGACAGGGTCTATGGCTACACCTTC.